A selection of T cell receptor beta chains follows, all from one sample in a study of T-cell memory formation after mild COVID-19. TCRdb independently ran MiXCR on the 5' RACE reads; one entry per CDR3 protein. Altogether approximately 400,000 distinct CDR3 sequences are present, 20% to 25% being singletons, with the ten largest covering around 8.8%. Source material: PBMCs or a T cell subset sorted from them (not recorded which). The receptors were gathered from an adult woman who had mild COVID-19 (a few samples of this study predate the infection). Cell type and time point are not known. CDR3s include the opening cysteine and the closing phenylalanine or tryptophan. The order of the fields is V gene, clone size, D gene, J gene, CDR3 DNA, CDR3 protein. The D gene is left open where the match is weak. Rows give clone size only sometimes, using once, few, many, or a class for an expanded clone.

v_gene: TRBV19; abundance: few; d_gene: TRBD1; j_gene: TRBJ2-7; CDR3nt: TGTGCCAGTAGTACAATAGAGGGACAGGTCAACGAGCAGTACTTC; CDR3aa: CASSTIEGQVNEQYF
v_gene: TRBV30; abundance: few; d_gene: .; j_gene: TRBJ2-3; CDR3nt: TGTGCCCGGAGGGGGCATTTCGGCACAGATACGCAGTATTTT; CDR3aa: CARRGHFGTDTQYF
v_gene: TRBV6-5; abundance: few; d_gene: .; j_gene: TRBJ1-1; CDR3nt: TGTGCCAGCAGTCCGCTCGGGGGGGTCAGCCGGGGGAGGACTGAAGCTTTCTTT; CDR3aa: CASSPLGGVSRGRTEAFF
v_gene: TRBV11-3; abundance: few; d_gene: .; j_gene: TRBJ2-1; CDR3nt: TGTGCCAGCAGCTTAGAAGCCGGTGATACCTACAATGAGCAGTTCTTC; CDR3aa: CASSLEAGDTYNEQFF
v_gene: TRBV11-2; abundance: .; d_gene: TRBD2; j_gene: TRBJ2-1; CDR3nt: TGTGCCAGCAGCTCAACAGCGACTAGCGGGGTCTACAATGAGCAGTTCTTC; CDR3aa: CASSSTATSGVYNEQFF
v_gene: TRBV7-2; abundance: many; d_gene: .; j_gene: TRBJ2-1; CDR3nt: TGTGCCAGCAGCTTAGCGCGGGACAATGAGCAGTTCTTC; CDR3aa: CASSLARDNEQFF
v_gene: TRBV9; abundance: .; d_gene: TRBD1; j_gene: TRBJ2-1; CDR3nt: TGTGCCAGCAGCGTAGAGTTTCAGGGGGTAGGCTACAATGAGCAGTTCTTC; CDR3aa: CASSVEFQGVGYNEQFF
v_gene: TRBV20-1; abundance: .; d_gene: .; j_gene: TRBJ1-5; CDR3nt: TGCAGTGCTCCAAGTCGGGGTAGCAATCAGCCCCAGCATTTT; CDR3aa: CSAPSRGSNQPQHF
v_gene: TRBV20-1; abundance: once; d_gene: .; j_gene: TRBJ1-2; CDR3nt: TGCAGTGCTAGAGAGCCTGCGGGGGCTCTTCATGGCTACACCTTC; CDR3aa: CSAREPAGALHGYTF
v_gene: TRBV7-8; abundance: few; d_gene: .; j_gene: TRBJ2-1; CDR3nt: TGTGCCAGCAGCCCAGTTTCCCAGGGCTACAATGAGCAGTTCTTC; CDR3aa: CASSPVSQGYNEQFF
v_gene: TRBV20-1; abundance: .; d_gene: .; j_gene: TRBJ2-1; CDR3nt: TGCAGTGCGACCTCGGGGTCTACCCTCAGGGATGAGCAGTTCTTC; CDR3aa: CSATSGSTLRDEQFF
v_gene: TRBV5-5; abundance: few; d_gene: .; j_gene: TRBJ1-1; CDR3nt: TGTGCCAGCAGCTTGTCGAACAGTGAAGCTTTCTTT; CDR3aa: CASSLSNSEAFF
v_gene: TRBV3-1; abundance: few; d_gene: TRBD1; j_gene: TRBJ2-1; CDR3nt: TGTGCCAGCAGCCCCGACAGGGGGGGGAGCTCCTACAATGAGCAGTTCTTC; CDR3aa: CASSPDRGGSSYNEQFF
v_gene: TRBV20-1; abundance: .; d_gene: TRBD1; j_gene: TRBJ2-1; CDR3nt: TGCAGTGCTCATGGACAGGGTGACTCCTACAATGAGCAGTTCTTC; CDR3aa: CSAHGQGDSYNEQFF
v_gene: TRBV12-3/TRBV12-4; abundance: many; d_gene: .; j_gene: TRBJ2-5; CDR3nt: TGTGCCAGCAGTCCCGGGAGAGCAGAGACCCAGTACTTC; CDR3aa: CASSPGRAETQYF
v_gene: TRBV29-1; abundance: .; d_gene: .; j_gene: TRBJ2-2; CDR3nt: TGCAGCGTTGAAAGCGGAACCCTAACCGGGGAGCTGTTTTTT; CDR3aa: CSVESGTLTGELFF
v_gene: TRBV15; abundance: .; d_gene: TRBD2; j_gene: TRBJ2-3; CDR3nt: TGTGCCACCAGCAGGAGCGGGGGGACTAGCGGGAGTACGCAGTATTTT; CDR3aa: CATSRSGGTSGSTQYF
v_gene: TRBV11-2; abundance: .; d_gene: .; j_gene: TRBJ2-7; CDR3nt: TGTGCCAGCAGCGCAATTACAGGGATTGGCCCCTACGAGCAGTACTTC; CDR3aa: CASSAITGIGPYEQYF
v_gene: TRBV7-9; abundance: .; d_gene: .; j_gene: TRBJ1-3; CDR3nt: TGTGCCAGCAGCTTAATAGGGGGATCTGGAAACACCATATATTTT; CDR3aa: CASSLIGGSGNTIYF
v_gene: TRBV12-5; abundance: .; d_gene: .; j_gene: TRBJ1-3; CDR3nt: TGTGCTAGTGGACCCGGGACCGTAAACACCATATATTTT; CDR3aa: CASGPGTVNTIYF
v_gene: TRBV29-1; abundance: many; d_gene: .; j_gene: TRBJ2-1; CDR3nt: TGCAGCGTTGAAGAGGCGTCCCCACCGTACAATGAGCAGTTCTTC; CDR3aa: CSVEEASPPYNEQFF
v_gene: TRBV2; abundance: .; d_gene: TRBD2; j_gene: TRBJ2-3; CDR3nt: TGTGCCAGCAGAGCCCCTAGCGGGGGGGCCCCGTCCACAGATACGCAGTATTTT; CDR3aa: CASRAPSGGAPSTDTQYF
v_gene: TRBV2; abundance: .; d_gene: .; j_gene: TRBJ1-4; CDR3nt: TGTGCCAGCAGTGAAGAGAGTTTTAATGAAAAACTGTTTTTT; CDR3aa: CASSEESFNEKLFF
v_gene: TRBV5-1; abundance: .; d_gene: .; j_gene: TRBJ2-2; CDR3nt: TGCGCCAGCAGCTTTAGCAGGGAAGAGGACACCGGGGAGCTGTTTTTT; CDR3aa: CASSFSREEDTGELFF
v_gene: TRBV7-2; abundance: .; d_gene: TRBD2; j_gene: TRBJ2-3; CDR3nt: TGTGCCAGCAGAAATGCTAGCGGGGGCCCAGATACGCAGTATTTT; CDR3aa: CASRNASGGPDTQYF
v_gene: TRBV10-3; abundance: few; d_gene: TRBD1; j_gene: TRBJ2-6; CDR3nt: TGTGCCATCAGTGAGTCGACAGGGTACTCTGGGGCCAACGTCCTGACTTTC; CDR3aa: CAISESTGYSGANVLTF
v_gene: TRBV29-1; abundance: .; d_gene: .; j_gene: TRBJ2-1; CDR3nt: TGCAGCGTTGCCCTTTACAATGAGCAGTTCTTC; CDR3aa: CSVALYNEQFF
v_gene: TRBV4-2; abundance: .; d_gene: .; j_gene: TRBJ1-5; CDR3nt: TGTGCCAGCAGCCAAGATAATCAGCCCCAGCATTTT; CDR3aa: CASSQDNQPQHF
v_gene: TRBV12-3/TRBV12-4; abundance: .; d_gene: .; j_gene: TRBJ2-2; CDR3nt: TGTGCCAGCAGTATACGGTCCCCCGGGGAGCTGTTTTTT; CDR3aa: CASSIRSPGELFF
v_gene: TRBV7-2; abundance: .; d_gene: .; j_gene: TRBJ2-3; CDR3nt: TGTGCCAGCAGCTTAGACCGGCTAGCGCCTAGCACAGATACGCAGTATTTT; CDR3aa: CASSLDRLAPSTDTQYF
v_gene: TRBV20-1; abundance: .; d_gene: .; j_gene: TRBJ2-1; CDR3nt: TGCAGTGCTTTCCCGCGCGGACAGGCGGGGAATGAGCAGTTCTTC; CDR3aa: CSAFPRGQAGNEQFF
v_gene: TRBV5-6; abundance: .; d_gene: TRBD1; j_gene: TRBJ1-1; CDR3nt: TGTGCCAGCAGCTTACAGGGGCAGGGGATGAACACTGAAGCTTTCTTT; CDR3aa: CASSLQGQGMNTEAFF
v_gene: TRBV5-1; abundance: .; d_gene: .; j_gene: TRBJ2-7; CDR3nt: TGCGCCAGCAGCTTGACGGTCTCCTACTCCTACGAGCAGTACTTC; CDR3aa: CASSLTVSYSYEQYF
v_gene: TRBV29-1; abundance: .; d_gene: TRBD2; j_gene: TRBJ2-3; CDR3nt: TGCAGCGTTTCCGGGAGGCAGCCTAGCACAGATACGCAGTATTTT; CDR3aa: CSVSGRQPSTDTQYF
v_gene: TRBV11-2; abundance: .; d_gene: .; j_gene: TRBJ2-3; CDR3nt: TGTGCCAGCAACAGGCAGGTCGGGACAGATACGCAGTATTTT; CDR3aa: CASNRQVGTDTQYF
v_gene: TRBV29-1; abundance: few; d_gene: .; j_gene: TRBJ2-1; CDR3nt: TGCAGCGCTAGGGGCTCCTACAATGAGCAGTTCTTC; CDR3aa: CSARGSYNEQFF
v_gene: TRBV5-4; abundance: .; d_gene: .; j_gene: TRBJ2-2; CDR3nt: TGTGCCAGCAGCCCCGGACAGCTGAACACCGGGGAGCTGTTTTTT; CDR3aa: CASSPGQLNTGELFF
v_gene: TRBV20-1; abundance: .; d_gene: .; j_gene: TRBJ2-7; CDR3nt: TGCAGTGCTAGAGCGGGGTTGGGACGCCTATACGAGCAGTACTTC; CDR3aa: CSARAGLGRLYEQYF
v_gene: TRBV5-6; abundance: many; d_gene: TRBD2; j_gene: TRBJ2-1; CDR3nt: TGTGCCAGCAGCTCACAAGTACTAGCGGGAGTGACCTACAATGAGCAGTTCTTC; CDR3aa: CASSSQVLAGVTYNEQFF
v_gene: TRBV9; abundance: .; d_gene: .; j_gene: TRBJ2-1; CDR3nt: TGTGCCAGCAGCCCTGATACAGCGGGCGGAGCCTACAATGAGCAGTTCTTC; CDR3aa: CASSPDTAGGAYNEQFF
v_gene: TRBV7-2; abundance: .; d_gene: .; j_gene: TRBJ2-5; CDR3nt: TGTGCCAGCAGCTTAGTTGGGGGGATGAAGGAGACCCAGTACTTC; CDR3aa: CASSLVGGMKETQYF
v_gene: TRBV27; abundance: few; d_gene: TRBD2; j_gene: TRBJ2-5; CDR3nt: TGTGCCAGCAGTTTATGGGGACTAGCGGGAGAGACCCAGTACTTC; CDR3aa: CASSLWGLAGETQYF
v_gene: TRBV2; abundance: .; d_gene: TRBD2; j_gene: TRBJ2-3; CDR3nt: TGTGCCAGCAGTGAAGGGACTAGCGGGGGGGCAGATACGCAGTATTTT; CDR3aa: CASSEGTSGGADTQYF
v_gene: TRBV2; abundance: .; d_gene: .; j_gene: TRBJ2-1; CDR3nt: TGTGCCAGCTCCCGGGGGATATACAATGAGCAGTTCTTC; CDR3aa: CASSRGIYNEQFF
v_gene: TRBV5-6; abundance: .; d_gene: .; j_gene: TRBJ2-1; CDR3nt: TGTGCCAGCAGCCCCGGGTTATTGGTCAAAGAGCAGTTCTTC; CDR3aa: CASSPGLLVKEQFF
v_gene: TRBV12-3/TRBV12-4; abundance: few; d_gene: .; j_gene: TRBJ1-1; CDR3nt: TGTGCCACCACCGGGCCTATTTCTGAAGCTTTCTTT; CDR3aa: CATTGPISEAFF
v_gene: TRBV7-2; abundance: .; d_gene: TRBD1; j_gene: TRBJ1-2; CDR3nt: TGTGCCAGCAGCCTTCCCGGGACAGGGGGTAGAGGCTATGGCTACACCTTC; CDR3aa: CASSLPGTGGRGYGYTF
v_gene: TRBV6-5; abundance: .; d_gene: .; j_gene: TRBJ2-1; CDR3nt: TGTGCCAGCAGTTACGGGGCAGTTGAGCAGTTCTTC; CDR3aa: CASSYGAVEQFF
v_gene: TRBV12-3/TRBV12-4; abundance: .; d_gene: TRBD2; j_gene: TRBJ2-5; CDR3nt: TGTGCCAGCAGTTTAGGGGCTAGCGGGGCCTCCCAAGAGACCCAGTACTTC; CDR3aa: CASSLGASGASQETQYF
v_gene: TRBV2; abundance: .; d_gene: TRBD1; j_gene: TRBJ1-1; CDR3nt: TGTGCCAGCAGTGAACTCGGGACAGGGGAAAGGGGAGCTTTCTTT; CDR3aa: CASSELGTGERGAFF
v_gene: TRBV5-1; abundance: .; d_gene: .; j_gene: TRBJ2-1; CDR3nt: TGCGCCAGCAGCCCGGACGACAGCCCCTACAATGAGCAGTTCTTC; CDR3aa: CASSPDDSPYNEQFF
v_gene: TRBV27; abundance: few; d_gene: .; j_gene: TRBJ2-7; CDR3nt: TGTGCCAGCAGTCCACTTGGGAAGGGGGGGGCCTACGAGCAGTACTTC; CDR3aa: CASSPLGKGGAYEQYF
v_gene: TRBV19; abundance: few; d_gene: TRBD1; j_gene: TRBJ2-7; CDR3nt: TGTGCCAGTAGGTCACCGGGACAGTCTACCTACGAGCAGTACTTC; CDR3aa: CASRSPGQSTYEQYF
v_gene: TRBV10-3; abundance: .; d_gene: .; j_gene: TRBJ1-2; CDR3nt: TGTGCCATCACCAAGGACGGGCCCCTTACTAAAGGAGGCTACACCTTC; CDR3aa: CAITKDGPLTKGGYTF
v_gene: TRBV7-2; abundance: many; d_gene: TRBD1; j_gene: TRBJ2-5; CDR3nt: TGTGCCAGCTCACCGGGACAGCAAGAGACCCAGTACTTC; CDR3aa: CASSPGQQETQYF
v_gene: TRBV6-2/TRBV6-3; abundance: few; d_gene: TRBD1; j_gene: TRBJ2-7; CDR3nt: TGTGCCAGCGGGGACAGCTTACACTACGAGCAGTACTTC; CDR3aa: CASGDSLHYEQYF
v_gene: TRBV5-1; abundance: .; d_gene: .; j_gene: TRBJ1-5; CDR3nt: TGCGCCAGCAGCTTGTCCGGTCCTCAGCCCCAGCATTTT; CDR3aa: CASSLSGPQPQHF
v_gene: TRBV10-3; abundance: .; d_gene: .; j_gene: TRBJ1-2; CDR3nt: TGTGCCATCAGTGAGTACACAGGCAAAAACTATGGCTACACCTTC; CDR3aa: CAISEYTGKNYGYTF
v_gene: TRBV12-3/TRBV12-4; abundance: few; d_gene: TRBD1; j_gene: TRBJ1-2; CDR3nt: TGTGCCAGCAGTTTAGGGCAGGGGGCCCGGGAGGGCTACACCTTC; CDR3aa: CASSLGQGAREGYTF
v_gene: TRBV24-1; abundance: .; d_gene: .; j_gene: TRBJ2-5; CDR3nt: TGTGCCACCAGTGATTTGCAGGCCACGGGTCGGGGGCCCCCTCAAGAGACCCAGTACTTC; CDR3aa: CATSDLQATGRGPPQETQYF